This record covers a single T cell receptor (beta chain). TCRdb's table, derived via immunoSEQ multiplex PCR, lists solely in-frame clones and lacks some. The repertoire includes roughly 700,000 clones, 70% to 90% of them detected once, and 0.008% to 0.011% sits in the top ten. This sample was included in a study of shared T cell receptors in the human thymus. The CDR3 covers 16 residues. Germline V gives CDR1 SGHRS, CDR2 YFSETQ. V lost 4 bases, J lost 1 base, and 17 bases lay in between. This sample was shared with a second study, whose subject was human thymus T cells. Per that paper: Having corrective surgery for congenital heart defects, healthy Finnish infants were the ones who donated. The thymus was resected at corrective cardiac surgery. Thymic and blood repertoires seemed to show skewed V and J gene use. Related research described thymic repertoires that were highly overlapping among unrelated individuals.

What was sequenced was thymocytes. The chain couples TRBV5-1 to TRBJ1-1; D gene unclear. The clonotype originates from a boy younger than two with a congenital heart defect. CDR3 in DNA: TGCGCCAGCAGCGCCAGGTCTGGGGAGGGGAACACTGAAGCTTTCTTT. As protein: CASSARSGEGNTEAFF.